These T cell receptor beta chains were read from a single sample in a study of cytomegalovirus exposure and HLA in healthy donors. Profiling relied on immunoSEQ multiplex PCR, and the TCRdb table lists in-frame clones only, not all of them. In the table there are 50,000 to 70,000 clones, about 95% of which are singletons. The sample comprised PBMCs. The receptor source for this set is a woman in her late teens or twenties in good health and CMV-seropositive. Each CDR3 is given with its conserved first and last residue. The order of the fields is clone size, D gene, J gene, V gene, CDR3 protein, CDR3 DNA. A D gene is named only where the DNA matches it firmly. Clone size is given for some rows only: seen once, a few or many times, or a class if the clone is expanded.

>NA|TRBD2|TRBJ2-1|TRBV7-2
CASSSLGAGGQNEQFF
TGTGCCAGCAGCTCCCTGGGAGCGGGGGGGCAAAATGAGCAGTTCTTC
>NA|TRBD2|TRBJ2-1|TRBV30
CAWRAIAGGGDEQFF
TGTGCCTGGAGGGCAATAGCGGGAGGGGGGGATGAGCAGTTCTTC
>NA|NA|TRBJ2-7|TRBV2
CASSRPVSYEQYF
TGTGCCAGCAGCAGGCCCGTCTCCTACGAGCAGTACTTC
>NA|NA|TRBJ2-7|TRBV7-2
CASSLVRVREQYF
TGTGCCAGCAGCTTAGTACGGGTTCGGGAGCAGTACTTC
>NA|TRBD2|TRBJ2-5|TRBV9
CASSVGNGRAGETQYF
TGTGCCAGCAGCGTAGGTAACGGGAGGGCGGGGGAGACCCAGTACTTC
>once|TRBD1|TRBJ1-5|TRBV5-8
CASSRDRHQPQHF
TGTGCCAGCAGCCGGGACAGGCATCAGCCCCAGCATTTT
>NA|NA|TRBJ2-3|TRBV6-6
CASRKGLTDTQYF
TGTGCCAGCAGGAAGGGGTTGACAGATACGCAGTATTTT
>NA|NA|TRBJ2-7|TRBV4-1
CASSRTKDSSYEQYF
TGCGCCAGCAGCCGAACAAAGGACAGCTCCTACGAGCAGTACTTC
>NA|NA|TRBJ1-3|TRBV27
CASSLLSGPGSGNTIYF
TGTGCCAGCAGTTTATTGTCAGGGCCGGGCTCTGGAAACACCATATATTTT
>NA|NA|TRBJ2-6|TRBV7-9
CASSLVLPGANVLTF
TGTGCCAGCAGCTTAGTCCTCCCGGGGGCCAACGTCCTGACTTTC
>NA|TRBD2|TRBJ2-1|TRBV6-1
CASSVTSGGSGNEQFF
TGTGCCAGCAGTGTGACTAGCGGGGGATCAGGCAATGAGCAGTTCTTC
>NA|TRBD2|TRBJ2-1|TRBV30
CAWSILAGARRPFF
TGTGCCTGGAGTATCCTAGCGGGGGCCCGTAGGCCGTTCTTC
>NA|NA|TRBJ1-1|TRBV9
CASKGEPGRRAFF
TGTGCCAGCAAGGGGGAACCGGGGCGCCGAGCTTTCTTT
>NA|TRBD1|TRBJ1-6|TRBV5-4
CASSLPPGQGGDSPLHF
TGTGCCAGCAGCTTGCCCCCTGGACAGGGAGGAGATTCACCCCTCCACTTT
>NA|TRBD1|TRBJ1-4|TRBV5-1
CASSLGGTGTNEKLFF
TGCGCCAGCAGCTTGGGCGGGACAGGGACTAATGAAAAACTGTTTTTT
>NA|NA|TRBJ2-7|TRBV16
CASSQMTGYSYEQYF
TGTGCCAGCAGCCAAATGACAGGCTACTCCTACGAGCAGTACTTC
>NA|NA|TRBJ2-3|TRBV9
CASSLLAFSTDTQYF
TGTGCCAGCAGCTTACTCGCATTCAGCACAGATACGCAGTATTTT
>NA|TRBD2|TRBJ2-2|TRBV27
CASSPGAGGGTGELFF
TGTGCCAGCAGTCCCGGGGCGGGAGGTGGTACCGGGGAGCTGTTTTTT
>NA|TRBD1|TRBJ1-1|TRBV25-1
CASTDRLNTEAFF
TGTGCCAGCACGGACAGGTTGAACACTGAAGCTTTCTTT
>NA|TRBD1|TRBJ2-3|TRBV6-1
CASSERGRTDTQYF
TGTGCCAGCAGTGAAAGGGGGCGCACAGATACGCAGTATTTT
>once|NA|TRBJ2-1|TRBV9
CASSSQGPNEQFF
TGTGCCAGCAGCTCCCAGGGGCCTAATGAGCAGTTCTTC
>few|TRBD2|TRBJ2-1|TRBV4-3
CASSQDGRGRTNEQFF
TGCGCCAGCAGCCAAGATGGGAGGGGTCGGACTAATGAGCAGTTCTTC
>NA|NA|TRBJ1-6|TRBV28
CASIPEAGASVPLHF
TGTGCCAGCATCCCCGAGGCGGGGGCAAGTGTACCCCTCCACTTT
>NA|NA|TRBJ1-2|TRBV25-1
CASSDAGTLNYGYTF
TGTGCCAGCAGTGACGCAGGGACTCTTAACTATGGCTACACCTTC
>NA|TRBD2|TRBJ2-5|TRBV29-1
CSVEDRGTSGPTQYF
TGCAGCGTTGAAGATCGGGGGACTAGCGGCCCGACCCAGTACTTC
>NA|TRBD2|TRBJ2-6|TRBV18
CASSPQVLAGAGANVLTF
TGTGCCAGCTCACCACAGGTCCTAGCGGGAGCTGGGGCCAACGTCCTGACTTTC
>once|TRBD2|TRBJ2-3|TRBV5-1
CASSFASGGVTDTQYF
TGCGCCAGCAGCTTCGCTAGCGGGGGGGTGACAGATACGCAGTATTTT
>NA|TRBD2|TRBJ2-5|TRBV10-1
CASSNDRAGGETQYF
TGCGCCAGCAGTAACGATAGAGCGGGAGGGGAGACCCAGTACTTC